This TCR beta chain was identified during a study of shared T cell receptors in the human thymus. CDR1 LGHNA and CDR2 YNFKEQ come from the germline V gene. This CDR3 has 20 amino acids. Trimming at V came to 1 base and at J to 2 bases, leaving 13 bases not matched to a gene. TCRdb keeps only in-frame clones here, not all; method: immunoSEQ multiplex PCR. Seen here are fewer than 700,000 clones, roughly 90% observed once, and the top ten hold approximately 0.01%. The sample was also linked to a second study, of human thymus T cells. That source reports: In corrective heart surgery, resections were taken, and these provided the thymus tissue. In thymic and blood repertoires alike, V and J usage looked biased. Thymic repertoires from unrelated individuals overlapped highly, related research reported.

Material for sequencing was thymocytes. The chain joins TRBV4-2 to TRBJ2-7, with 14 bases matching TRBD2. This receptor was identified in a boy less than two years old with a congenital heart defect. This chain's CDR3 is CASSQAGETSGRAFPYEQYF. CDR3 bases: TGTGCCAGCAGCCAAGCGGGGGAGACTAGCGGGAGGGCCTTTCCCTACGAGCAGTACTTC.